A selection of T cell receptor beta chains follows, all from one sample in a study of T-cell memory formation after mild COVID-19. TCRdb re-called the 5' RACE reads with MiXCR, one entry per CDR3 protein. The sample contains about 1,600 distinct CDR3 sequences, about 63% of which appear only once. Sequencing input: PBMCs or a T cell subset sorted from them (not recorded which). These receptors all come from an adult who had mild COVID-19 (a few samples of this study predate the infection). Cell type and time point are not known. The CDR3 runs from the conserved cysteine through the conserved F or W. The D gene is left open where the match is weak. Rows may omit the clone size; those that give it use once, few, many or a size class.

j_gene,d_gene,abundance,v_gene,CDR3nt,CDR3aa
TRBJ2-5,-,-,TRBV7-7,TGTGCCAGCAGCCCCCGGGCTGGGCATGGGACCCAGTACTTC,CASSPRAGHGTQYF
TRBJ2-1,-,large,TRBV11-1,TGTGCCAGCAGCTTAGGAGTACAGGGCCGCAATGAGCGGTTCTTC,CASSLGVQGRNERFF
TRBJ2-1,TRBD1,-,TRBV6-5,TGTGCCAGCAGTTCTCTCACAGGGGGCGATTGGAATGAGCAGTTCTTC,CASSSLTGGDWNEQFF
TRBJ2-5,-,large,TRBV9,TGTGCCAGCAATACAGGTTTGGGTGAGACCCAGTACTTC,CASNTGLGETQYF
TRBJ2-3,TRBD2,-,TRBV6-4,TGTGCCAGCAGTGACTCGACTAGCGGGGGGGATACGCAGTATTTT,CASSDSTSGGDTQYF
TRBJ2-4,-,-,TRBV9,TGTGCCAGCAGCGTAGGAGGTTCCAAAAACATTCAGTACTTC,CASSVGGSKNIQYF
TRBJ1-2,-,-,TRBV7-9,TGTGCCAGCAGCCTCACAGGGCTAAGGGATGGCTACACCTTC,CASSLTGLRDGYTF
TRBJ2-1,TRBD2,large,TRBV20-1,TGCAGTGCTAGTTCCGCGGGAGACTACAATGAGCAGTTCTTC,CSASSAGDYNEQFF
TRBJ2-7,TRBD1,large,TRBV6-5,TGTGCCAGCAGTTTCACCGGGACAGGGGGCTTCTACGAGCAGTACTTC,CASSFTGTGGFYEQYF
TRBJ1-2,-,large,TRBV4-1,TGCGCCAGCAGCCAGCCAAGGCAGGGTGCGGGAGGCTACACCTTC,CASSQPRQGAGGYTF
TRBJ2-1,TRBD2,-,TRBV28,TGTGCCAGCATTCCGGGACTAGCGGGGGTGGAGCAGTTCTTC,CASIPGLAGVEQFF
TRBJ2-3,TRBD2,-,TRBV7-6,TGTGCCAGCAGCTTACTAGCGGGGGTGGAATCTAGCACAGATACGCAGTATTTT,CASSLLAGVESSTDTQYF
TRBJ2-7,-,medium-sized,TRBV12-3/TRBV12-4,TGTGCCAGCAGTTTTTGGACACCCTACGAGCAGTACTTC,CASSFWTPYEQYF
TRBJ1-1,TRBD1,large,TRBV7-9,TGTGCCAGCAGACTCGGGACAGGGAACACTGAAGCTTTCTTT,CASRLGTGNTEAFF
TRBJ1-6,TRBD1,-,TRBV6-4,TGTGCCAGCAGGATCGGGACAGAAAATTCACCCCTCCACTTT,CASRIGTENSPLHF
TRBJ2-3,TRBD2,-,TRBV30,TGTGCCTGGGGGGGGGACGGACCGAGCACAGATACGCAGTATTTT,CAWGGDGPSTDTQYF
TRBJ2-7,TRBD2,large,TRBV10-3,TGTGCCATCAGTGAGTCGTTTCCGGGGGGCTACGAGCAGTACTTC,CAISESFPGGYEQYF
TRBJ2-3,-,-,TRBV15,TGTGCCACCAGCAGAGATAGGGTAGATACGCAGTATTTT,CATSRDRVDTQYF
TRBJ2-1,TRBD2,large,TRBV5-1,TGCGCCAGCAGCTTGTGGAGGATCGGACTAGCTTTCAATGAGCAGTTCTTC,CASSLWRIGLAFNEQFF
TRBJ1-4,-,large,TRBV29-1,TGCAGCGCTATAGGGAGGACTAATGAAAAACTGTTTTTT,CSAIGRTNEKLFF
TRBJ2-7,-,-,TRBV7-7,TGTGCTAGCAGCCCCGGGACATCCTACGAGCAGTACTTC,CASSPGTSYEQYF
TRBJ2-5,TRBD1,-,TRBV23-1,TGCGCCAGCAGCGTCCGGGACAGGGAAGAGACCCAGTACTTC,CASSVRDREETQYF
TRBJ2-5,TRBD2,large,TRBV7-9,TGTGCCAGCAGCCCGGGACTAGCGGGAGTGGATCAAAAGACCCAGTACTTC,CASSPGLAGVDQKTQYF
TRBJ2-3,-,-,TRBV20-1,TGCAGTGCTAGTGTCCGGGCCCTCACTAGCACAGATACGCAGTATTTT,CSASVRALTSTDTQYF
TRBJ2-7,TRBD1,large,TRBV10-3,TGTGCCACCTACCGGGACAGGGGCCACGAGCAGTACTTC,CATYRDRGHEQYF
TRBJ2-6,TRBD1,large,TRBV7-9,TGTGCCAGCAGCGGAGGACAGGGTTCCCGCTCTGGGGCCAACGTCCTGACTTTC,CASSGGQGSRSGANVLTF
TRBJ2-5,TRBD2,large,TRBV3-1,TGTGCCAGCAGCCAAGAAGAGGCGGGAGGCGGGGAGACCCAGTACTTC,CASSQEEAGGGETQYF
TRBJ1-2,TRBD1,-,TRBV20-1,TGCAGTGCTACAGGGGGCGGCTACACCTTC,CSATGGGYTF
TRBJ2-1,TRBD1,large,TRBV5-4,TGTGCCAGCAGCTTGGGCCAGGGGGCATACTACAATGAGCAGTTCTTC,CASSLGQGAYYNEQFF
TRBJ1-3,TRBD1,medium-sized,TRBV4-3,TGCGCCAGCAGCCAAGAGGGCAGGGGGAGAAGTGGAAACACCATATATTTT,CASSQEGRGRSGNTIYF
TRBJ2-1,-,large,TRBV19,TGTGCCAGTAGTATCTACCCCGGGGTAGCAGACGTGCTGAGCTCCTACAATGAGCAGTTCTTC,CASSIYPGVADVLSSYNEQFF
TRBJ1-1,TRBD1,large,TRBV29-1,TGCAGCGTTACGACCCCCCCGGGACAGGGAACTGAAGCTTTCTTT,CSVTTPPGQGTEAFF
TRBJ2-7,-,-,TRBV10-3,TGTGCCATCAGTCCTTCACGGACAGCTTCCTACGAGCAGTACTTC,CAISPSRTASYEQYF
TRBJ1-3,TRBD1,few,TRBV4-1,TGCGCCAGCAGCCCCGGACAGGGGCTCTCTGGAAACACCATATATTTT,CASSPGQGLSGNTIYF
TRBJ2-7,TRBD2,once,TRBV5-4,TGTGCCTCCGGGACTAGCGGGACGATCGAGCAGTACTTC,CASGTSGTIEQYF
TRBJ2-5,-,-,TRBV12-3/TRBV12-4,TGTGCCAGCAGTTCCGGGACCCCGGGCGTGGAGACCCAGTACTTC,CASSSGTPGVETQYF
TRBJ2-3,-,-,TRBV7-2,TGTGCCAGCACACCTCCGGGGCGGGGCACAGATACGCAGTATTTT,CASTPPGRGTDTQYF
TRBJ2-1,TRBD2,large,TRBV5-1,TGCGCCAGCAGCTTGGCCCTAGCGGGGGAGGTTTACAATGAGCAGTTCTTC,CASSLALAGEVYNEQFF
TRBJ1-1,-,-,TRBV12-3/TRBV12-4,TGTGCCAGCAGTTTTATACAGGGTGGCACTGAAGCTTTCTTT,CASSFIQGGTEAFF
TRBJ1-1,-,-,TRBV7-2,TGTGCCAGCAGCTTATACAGGGATTGGGCTTTCTTT,CASSLYRDWAFF
TRBJ2-3,TRBD2,medium-sized,TRBV6-5,TGTGCCAGCAGCCCAGGGACTAGCGGGGGGCGTAGCACAGATACGCAGTATTTT,CASSPGTSGGRSTDTQYF
TRBJ1-6,TRBD1,-,TRBV6-5,TGTGCCAGCAGTCGAGGACAGGGTGATTCACCCCTCCACTTT,CASSRGQGDSPLHF
TRBJ2-7,-,-,TRBV4-1,TGCGCCAGCCGAGGATCGGGGAGGAACGAGCAGTACTTC,CASRGSGRNEQYF
TRBJ2-3,-,medium-sized,TRBV30,TGTGCCTGGAGTGAGGTATCCCGCACAGATACGCAGTATTTT,CAWSEVSRTDTQYF
TRBJ1-2,-,-,TRBV18,TGTGCCAGCTCACCACCGGGGGTGACTGGCTACACCTTC,CASSPPGVTGYTF
TRBJ2-1,-,large,TRBV5-6,TGTGCCAGCAGCTTGGCGTCGGGTGAGCAGTTCTTC,CASSLASGEQFF
TRBJ2-1,TRBD1,-,TRBV14,TGTGCCAGCAGCCAAGTTCACAGGGGGAATGAGCAGTTCTTC,CASSQVHRGNEQFF
TRBJ2-5,-,-,TRBV29-1,TGCAGCGTTATTCTAGCCCAAGAGACCCAGTACTTC,CSVILAQETQYF
TRBJ2-7,-,-,TRBV4-2,TGTGCCAGCAGCCAAGATCTTAGGGGGAACGAGCAGTACTTC,CASSQDLRGNEQYF
TRBJ2-1,TRBD2,large,TRBV6-5,TGTGCCAGCAGTTACGGGGCGGGAGCTACTGGCAATGAGCAGTTCTTC,CASSYGAGATGNEQFF
TRBJ2-1,TRBD2,-,TRBV19,TGTGCCAGCGGGGGGGCGGCCAATGAGCAGTTCTTC,CASGGAANEQFF
TRBJ1-1,-,large,TRBV5-1,TGCGCCAGCAGCATACAAACCGGGACACCCAACACTGAAGCTTTCTTT,CASSIQTGTPNTEAFF
TRBJ2-7,-,large,TRBV6-6,TGTGCCAGCAGTTACACGGCGGGAATCTCCTACGAGCAGTACTTC,CASSYTAGISYEQYF
TRBJ2-2,TRBD1,large,TRBV7-2,TGTGCCAGCAGCCGACAGGGTATTTTGACCGGGGAGCTGTTTTTT,CASSRQGILTGELFF
TRBJ2-1,-,large,TRBV2,TGTGCCAGCAGTGAAGGACCAGGCAGGACTGGAGATGAGCAGTTCTTC,CASSEGPGRTGDEQFF